This T cell receptor (beta chain) was documented in a study of cytomegalovirus exposure and HLA in healthy donors. Study overall: Earlier sequencing of 150 million to 200 million T cells yielded around 100 million unique TCR beta sequences. There were about 85 million unique TCRs (from HLA-typed donors) in an early data release.

Whole-study findings and limits: As a later analysis revealed, the rate of TCR association differed by HLA locus, with DRB1 most and HLA-C fewest.

Comments on this clone: Its antigen is unidentified.

It was with 60 Vbeta and 13 Jbeta primers that the PCR ran. Per the original methods: In a later analysis, about 9.9 million of about 80 million unique beta chains occurred in at least two donors. The method was immunoSEQ multiplex PCR; TCRdb's version includes in-frame clones alone and lacks a portion of them. Clonal size and the V and J genes are those of that table, whereas D and trimming came from the DNA. There are approximately 150,000 clones in the sample; 76% occur only once, and 1.3% to 1.5% lies in the top ten. CDR1 and CDR2 from the germline V gene are SEHNR and FQNEAQ (reference sequence). V lost 4 bases to trimming and J lost 7 bases; unmatched junction nucleotides: 5. The CDR3 length is 13 residues.

The clonotype was recovered from a man between 60 and 75 years old in good health and CMV-seronegative. Sequenced sample: PBMCs. This chain links TRBV7-9 with TRBJ1-2, with 8 bases fitting TRBD1. CDR3 bases: TGTGCCAGCAGCTATACACAGGGGGGTGGCTACACCTTC. It encodes CASSYTQGGGYTF. Filled out from reference TRBV7-9 and TRBJ1-2, the complete variable domain reads DTGVSQNPRHKITKRGQNVTFRCDPISEHNRLYWYRQTLGQGPEFLTYFQNEAQLEKSRLLSDRFSAERPKGSFSTLEIQRTEQGDSAMYLCASSYTQGGGYTFGSGTRLTVV.